A selection of T cell receptor beta chains follows, all from one sample in a study of CD8+ T cells in alopecia areata. Assay used: immunoSEQ multiplex PCR; TCRdb lists only in-frame clones, some missing. The sample holds about 210,000 clones, roughly 56% seen once. The specimen was CD4+ T cells sorted from blood, collected at week 4, from a patient treated with tofacitinib. The receptors were gathered from a human donor with alopecia areata. Both conserved end residues are part of each CDR3. A D gene is named only where the DNA matches it firmly. Size values are once, few and many counts, or a class for expanded clones, and some rows have none.

j_gene: TRBJ1-1
d_gene: .
abundance: .
v_gene: TRBV30
CDR3aa: CAWSLTRRSTEAFF
CDR3nt: TGTGCCTGGAGTTTGACTCGGAGGTCCACTGAAGCTTTCTTT

j_gene: TRBJ2-1
d_gene: TRBD1
abundance: .
v_gene: TRBV9
CDR3aa: CASSTSPDRGNEQFF
CDR3nt: TGTGCCAGCAGCACCTCACCGGACAGGGGAAATGAGCAGTTCTTC

j_gene: TRBJ1-1
d_gene: TRBD1
abundance: .
v_gene: TRBV29-1
CDR3aa: CSVATTGGEHFTEAFF
CDR3nt: TGCAGCGTTGCAACGACAGGGGGGGAACATTTCACTGAAGCTTTCTTT

j_gene: TRBJ2-7
d_gene: TRBD1
abundance: .
v_gene: TRBV13
CDR3aa: CASSYTGTGVREQYF
CDR3nt: TGTGCCAGCAGCTACACCGGGACAGGGGTTCGGGAGCAGTACTTC

j_gene: TRBJ2-6
d_gene: .
abundance: .
v_gene: TRBV7-9
CDR3aa: CASSLSSVGANVLTF
CDR3nt: TGTGCCAGCAGCCTGTCGAGTGTTGGGGCCAACGTCCTGACTTTC

j_gene: TRBJ2-6
d_gene: .
abundance: .
v_gene: TRBV5-4
CDR3aa: CASSLRRANSRLSGANVLTF
CDR3nt: TGTGCCAGCAGCTTGAGGCGGGCAAACTCCCGGCTATCTGGGGCCAACGTCCTGACTTTC

j_gene: TRBJ2-5
d_gene: .
abundance: .
v_gene: TRBV5-1
CDR3aa: CASSLARTQETQYF
CDR3nt: TGCGCCAGCAGCTTGGCTCGGACCCAAGAGACCCAGTACTTC

j_gene: TRBJ1-2
d_gene: .
abundance: .
v_gene: TRBV12-5
CDR3aa: CASGLGRGYGYTF
CDR3nt: TGTGCTAGTGGTTTGGGCAGGGGCTATGGCTACACCTTC

j_gene: TRBJ2-1
d_gene: TRBD2
abundance: few
v_gene: TRBV29-1
CDR3aa: CSQGLAANEQFF
CDR3nt: TGCAGCCAGGGACTAGCGGCGAATGAGCAGTTCTTC

j_gene: TRBJ2-5
d_gene: TRBD1
abundance: few
v_gene: TRBV10-3
CDR3aa: CATETGLRETQYF
CDR3nt: TGTGCCACCGAGACAGGGCTGAGAGAGACCCAGTACTTC

j_gene: TRBJ2-6
d_gene: .
abundance: .
v_gene: TRBV7-2
CDR3aa: CASSFHGYSGANVLTF
CDR3nt: TGTGCCAGCAGCTTCCACGGATACTCTGGGGCCAACGTCCTGACTTTC

j_gene: TRBJ2-7
d_gene: TRBD2
abundance: few
v_gene: TRBV29-1
CDR3aa: CSVARGSHKTDYEQYF
CDR3nt: TGCAGCGTCGCGCGCGGGAGCCACAAGACCGACTACGAGCAGTACTTC

j_gene: TRBJ1-2
d_gene: .
abundance: .
v_gene: TRBV15
CDR3aa: CATSRDLAGVSVRYTF
CDR3nt: TGTGCCACCAGCAGAGATCTGGCGGGGGTCTCCGTACGCTACACCTTC

j_gene: TRBJ2-3
d_gene: .
abundance: .
v_gene: TRBV29-1
CDR3aa: CSVELILGDTQYF
CDR3nt: TGCAGCGTTGAACTCATCCTTGGGGATACGCAGTATTTT

j_gene: TRBJ1-1
d_gene: .
abundance: .
v_gene: TRBV4-3
CDR3aa: CASSQDRQVMNTEAFF
CDR3nt: TGCGCCAGCAGCCAAGATCGTCAGGTTATGAACACTGAAGCTTTCTTT

j_gene: TRBJ2-3
d_gene: .
abundance: .
v_gene: TRBV30
CDR3aa: CAWSVIQGRGDTQYF
CDR3nt: TGTGCCTGGAGTGTGATTCAGGGGCGTGGAGATACGCAGTATTTT

j_gene: TRBJ2-1
d_gene: TRBD2
abundance: .
v_gene: TRBV9
CDR3aa: CASSITSGAYNEQFF
CDR3nt: TGTGCCAGCAGCATCACTAGCGGGGCCTACAATGAGCAGTTCTTC

j_gene: TRBJ2-7
d_gene: .
abundance: few
v_gene: TRBV29-1
CDR3aa: CSVSGVYEQYF
CDR3nt: TGCAGCGTTTCAGGTGTTTACGAGCAGTACTTC

j_gene: TRBJ2-3
d_gene: TRBD1
abundance: few
v_gene: TRBV29-1
CDR3aa: CSVEPTGTAQYF
CDR3nt: TGCAGCGTTGAACCGACCGGGACAGCGCAGTATTTT

j_gene: TRBJ1-6
d_gene: .
abundance: once
v_gene: TRBV15
CDR3aa: CATSRVRASEWSSPLHF
CDR3nt: TGTGCCACCAGCAGAGTCCGGGCCTCGGAGTGGAGTTCACCCCTCCACTTT

j_gene: TRBJ2-1
d_gene: TRBD1
abundance: few
v_gene: TRBV11-3
CDR3aa: CASSLRDSFYNEQFF
CDR3nt: TGTGCCAGCAGCCTCCGGGACAGTTTCTACAATGAGCAGTTCTTC

j_gene: TRBJ2-7
d_gene: TRBD1
abundance: .
v_gene: TRBV6-6
CDR3aa: CASSAATGGEQYF
CDR3nt: TGTGCCAGCAGTGCCGCGACAGGGGGCGAGCAGTACTTC

j_gene: TRBJ1-2
d_gene: .
abundance: .
v_gene: TRBV6-1
CDR3aa: CASSFQDHGYTF
CDR3nt: TGTGCCAGCAGTTTCCAGGATCATGGCTACACCTTC

j_gene: TRBJ1-5
d_gene: .
abundance: few
v_gene: TRBV6-1
CDR3aa: CASSTPGSNQPQHF
CDR3nt: TGTGCCAGCAGTACACCAGGGTCCAATCAGCCCCAGCATTTT

j_gene: TRBJ1-2
d_gene: TRBD1
abundance: few
v_gene: TRBV15
CDR3aa: CATSRDRGRKDGYTF
CDR3nt: TGTGCCACCAGCAGAGATAGGGGGCGCAAGGATGGCTACACCTTC

j_gene: TRBJ1-6
d_gene: .
abundance: few
v_gene: TRBV9
CDR3aa: CASSVGRAGDSPLHF
CDR3nt: TGTGCCAGCAGCGTAGGCCGGGCCGGGGATTCACCCCTCCACTTT